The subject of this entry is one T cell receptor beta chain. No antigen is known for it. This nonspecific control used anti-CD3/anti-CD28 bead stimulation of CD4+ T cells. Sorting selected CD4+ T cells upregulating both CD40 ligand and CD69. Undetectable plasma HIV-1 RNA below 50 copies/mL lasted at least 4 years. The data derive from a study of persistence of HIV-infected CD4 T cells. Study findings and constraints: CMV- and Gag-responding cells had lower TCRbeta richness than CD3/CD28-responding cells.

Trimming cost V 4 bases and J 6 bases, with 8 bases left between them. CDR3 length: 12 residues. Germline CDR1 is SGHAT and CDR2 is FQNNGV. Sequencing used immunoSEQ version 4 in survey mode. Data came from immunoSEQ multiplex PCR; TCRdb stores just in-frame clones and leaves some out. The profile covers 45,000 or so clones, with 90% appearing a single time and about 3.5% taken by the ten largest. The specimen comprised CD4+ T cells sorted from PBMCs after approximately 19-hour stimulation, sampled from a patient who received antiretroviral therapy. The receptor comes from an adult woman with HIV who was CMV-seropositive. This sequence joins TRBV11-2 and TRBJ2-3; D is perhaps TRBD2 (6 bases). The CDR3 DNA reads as TGTGCCAGCAGCTCTCGGGGGGATACGCAGTATTTT. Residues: CASSSRGDTQYF.